These T cell receptor beta chains were read from a single sample in a study of blood T cell repertoires in COVID-19. Produced via immunoSEQ multiplex PCR; TCRdb's table is partial and in-frame only. Among roughly 200,000 clones listed, 80% to 90% were seen once. Sequencing was done on a sample of peripheral blood. The receptors stem from a woman of 80 years or more with COVID-19, enrolled during active disease. The CDR3 runs from the conserved cysteine through the conserved F or W. The D gene is left open where the match is weak. Not all rows give a size; the values are once, few, many and, for expanded clones, a class.

d_gene: TRBD2; v_gene: TRBV4-2; j_gene: TRBJ2-5; abundance: .; CDR3nt: TGTGCCAGCAGCCAAGAGAACTACCTCGGGGGGGAGACCCAGTACTTC; CDR3aa: CASSQENYLGGETQYF
d_gene: .; v_gene: TRBV21-1; j_gene: TRBJ2-1; abundance: once; CDR3nt: TGTGCCAGCAGCAAAAATCACCGAGTGAGAGAGTCCTACAATGAGCAGTTCTTC; CDR3aa: CASSKNHRVRESYNEQFF
d_gene: .; v_gene: TRBV5-1; j_gene: TRBJ2-3; abundance: .; CDR3nt: TGCGCCAGCAGCTTTCCAGGGAGGGATACGCAGTATTTT; CDR3aa: CASSFPGRDTQYF
d_gene: .; v_gene: TRBV24-1; j_gene: TRBJ1-5; abundance: .; CDR3nt: TGTGCCACCAGTGCAGGGATTCAGCCCCAGCATTTT; CDR3aa: CATSAGIQPQHF
d_gene: .; v_gene: TRBV27; j_gene: TRBJ2-7; abundance: .; CDR3nt: TGTGCCAGCAGTTTACAGGGGGGAGGATACGAGCAGTACTTC; CDR3aa: CASSLQGGGYEQYF
d_gene: TRBD1; v_gene: TRBV27; j_gene: TRBJ1-4; abundance: .; CDR3nt: TGTGCCAGCAGTCGACCCCCAGGGGGTACTGAAAAACTGTTTTTT; CDR3aa: CASSRPPGGTEKLFF
d_gene: TRBD1; v_gene: TRBV3-1/TRBV3-2; j_gene: TRBJ1-6; abundance: many; CDR3nt: TGTGCCAGCAGCCAAGGGGGACAGGGTTTATGGGATTCACCCCTCCACTTT; CDR3aa: CASSQGGQGLWDSPLHF
d_gene: .; v_gene: TRBV9; j_gene: TRBJ1-5; abundance: .; CDR3nt: TGTGCCAGCAGCGTAGACCCCATCATCTTCAGGGGTAGAAATCAGCCCCAGCATTTT; CDR3aa: CASSVDPIIFRGRNQPQHF
d_gene: .; v_gene: TRBV7-9; j_gene: TRBJ2-7; abundance: .; CDR3nt: TGTGCCAGCAGTGGGAAGGGAGGTCCGAACGAGCAGTACTTC; CDR3aa: CASSGKGGPNEQYF
d_gene: .; v_gene: TRBV5-6; j_gene: TRBJ1-1; abundance: few; CDR3nt: TGTGCCAGCAGCTTGCGGTTCGAGCGATTAATGAACACTGAAGCTTTCTTT; CDR3aa: CASSLRFERLMNTEAFF
d_gene: .; v_gene: TRBV6-6; j_gene: TRBJ2-1; abundance: .; CDR3nt: TGTGCCAGCAGTCGCAGACAGGGAGGCGATGAGCAGTTCTTC; CDR3aa: CASSRRQGGDEQFF
d_gene: TRBD1; v_gene: TRBV7-8; j_gene: TRBJ2-5; abundance: .; CDR3nt: TGTGCCAGCAGCTTAGTGACAGGGGGTCAGCAAGAGACCCAGTACTTC; CDR3aa: CASSLVTGGQQETQYF
d_gene: TRBD2; v_gene: TRBV2; j_gene: TRBJ2-2; abundance: once; CDR3nt: TGTGCCAGCAGTGGGCTAGCGGGACCTACGAACACCGGGGAGCTGTTTTTT; CDR3aa: CASSGLAGPTNTGELFF
d_gene: TRBD1; v_gene: TRBV7-9; j_gene: TRBJ1-1; abundance: .; CDR3nt: TGTGCCAGCAGATTCGCAGGGGGCCGGACTGAAGCTTTCTTT; CDR3aa: CASRFAGGRTEAFF
d_gene: .; v_gene: TRBV2; j_gene: TRBJ2-5; abundance: .; CDR3nt: TGTGCCAGCAAAATCGGGACCCAGTACTTC; CDR3aa: CASKIGTQYF
d_gene: TRBD1; v_gene: TRBV5-4; j_gene: TRBJ1-2; abundance: .; CDR3nt: TGTGCCAGCAGCTTGAAACGACAGGGAAGAGGCGGCTACACCTTC; CDR3aa: CASSLKRQGRGGYTF
d_gene: .; v_gene: TRBV7-2; j_gene: TRBJ2-7; abundance: .; CDR3nt: TGTGCCAGCAGCTTATGGGGGACATCCTACGAGCAGTACTTC; CDR3aa: CASSLWGTSYEQYF
d_gene: .; v_gene: TRBV5-1; j_gene: TRBJ2-3; abundance: .; CDR3nt: TGCGCCAGCAGCTTGGACGGTCGGGAGGATACGCAGTATTTT; CDR3aa: CASSLDGREDTQYF
d_gene: .; v_gene: TRBV4-1; j_gene: TRBJ1-5; abundance: .; CDR3nt: TGCGCCAGCAGCCAAGACAGGGGCGCTGGTCAGCCCCAGCATTTT; CDR3aa: CASSQDRGAGQPQHF
d_gene: TRBD2; v_gene: TRBV2; j_gene: TRBJ2-3; abundance: .; CDR3nt: TGTGCCAGCAGCGGACTAGCGGGGGTGGGAGATACGCAGTATTTT; CDR3aa: CASSGLAGVGDTQYF
d_gene: TRBD1; v_gene: TRBV5-1; j_gene: TRBJ2-3; abundance: few; CDR3nt: TGCGCCAGCAGCTTGCAGGGGGCATCAGATACGCAGTATTTT; CDR3aa: CASSLQGASDTQYF
d_gene: TRBD1; v_gene: TRBV29-1; j_gene: TRBJ2-4; abundance: .; CDR3nt: TGCAGCGTTGAGTCGGACAGGGAAGGAAACATTCAGTACTTC; CDR3aa: CSVESDREGNIQYF
d_gene: TRBD2; v_gene: TRBV7-8; j_gene: TRBJ2-3; abundance: .; CDR3nt: TGTGCCAGCAGCAGACTAGCGGGGAGTGGTACGCAGTATTTT; CDR3aa: CASSRLAGSGTQYF
d_gene: TRBD2; v_gene: TRBV24-1; j_gene: TRBJ2-6; abundance: .; CDR3nt: TGTGCCACCAGTGATTACTCTAGCGGGATAAGCTCTGGGGCCAACGTCCTGACTTTC; CDR3aa: CATSDYSSGISSGANVLTF
d_gene: TRBD2; v_gene: TRBV7-7; j_gene: TRBJ2-2; abundance: .; CDR3nt: TGTGCCAGCAGCCCCTTAGGCGGGGGGACCACCGGGGAGCTGTTTTTT; CDR3aa: CASSPLGGGTTGELFF
d_gene: .; v_gene: TRBV4-1; j_gene: TRBJ2-7; abundance: many; CDR3nt: TGCGCCAGCAGCCAAGTCGGGGGAGCCTACGAGCAGTACTTC; CDR3aa: CASSQVGGAYEQYF
d_gene: .; v_gene: TRBV10-3; j_gene: TRBJ2-5; abundance: .; CDR3nt: TGTGCCATCAGTGAGGGAGGTTCTCGAAGGGAGACCCAGTACTTC; CDR3aa: CAISEGGSRRETQYF
d_gene: .; v_gene: TRBV19; j_gene: TRBJ2-7; abundance: .; CDR3nt: TGTGCCAGTAGTATCGCAGGCACCTACGAGCAGTACTTC; CDR3aa: CASSIAGTYEQYF
d_gene: .; v_gene: TRBV4-3; j_gene: TRBJ2-1; abundance: .; CDR3nt: TGCGCCAGCAGCCAAGTGCTTAGCCGACGGCATGAGCAGTTCTTC; CDR3aa: CASSQVLSRRHEQFF
d_gene: TRBD1; v_gene: TRBV9; j_gene: TRBJ1-2; abundance: .; CDR3nt: TGTGCCAGCAGCGTAGAGGGGGGACAGACTTTTGATGGCTACACCTTC; CDR3aa: CASSVEGGQTFDGYTF
d_gene: .; v_gene: TRBV5-1; j_gene: TRBJ2-3; abundance: .; CDR3nt: TGCGCCAGCAGCTTGGGCCTGCGGGGAATCACAGATACGCAGTATTTT; CDR3aa: CASSLGLRGITDTQYF
d_gene: TRBD2; v_gene: TRBV9; j_gene: TRBJ2-7; abundance: .; CDR3nt: TGTGCCAGCAGCAGTAGCGGGGGGGCACAGTACGAGCAGTACTTC; CDR3aa: CASSSSGGAQYEQYF
d_gene: TRBD2; v_gene: TRBV24-1; j_gene: TRBJ2-3; abundance: .; CDR3nt: TGTGCCACCAGTGATTTAGCGGGATACCTCACAGATACGCAGTATTTT; CDR3aa: CATSDLAGYLTDTQYF
d_gene: .; v_gene: TRBV25-1; j_gene: TRBJ1-2; abundance: .; CDR3nt: TGTGCCAGCAGTGCTTGGGCAGGGAATTATGGCTACACCTTC; CDR3aa: CASSAWAGNYGYTF
d_gene: .; v_gene: TRBV5-6; j_gene: TRBJ1-2; abundance: .; CDR3nt: TGTGCCAGCAGCTTCGGGGTAGCAGGTTATGGCTACACCTTC; CDR3aa: CASSFGVAGYGYTF
d_gene: .; v_gene: TRBV5-5; j_gene: TRBJ2-3; abundance: .; CDR3nt: TGTGCCAGCAGCTTGAGTAGGACTCCCTGGGATACGCAGTATTTT; CDR3aa: CASSLSRTPWDTQYF
d_gene: .; v_gene: TRBV5-6; j_gene: TRBJ1-6; abundance: .; CDR3nt: TGTGCCAGCAGAACAGGGAGCTCCTATAATTCACCCCTCCACTTT; CDR3aa: CASRTGSSYNSPLHF
d_gene: TRBD1; v_gene: TRBV18; j_gene: TRBJ2-1; abundance: .; CDR3nt: TGTGCCAGCTCAGGGGGACAGGACTATGAGCAGTTCTTC; CDR3aa: CASSGGQDYEQFF
d_gene: .; v_gene: TRBV18; j_gene: TRBJ2-1; abundance: .; CDR3nt: TGTGCCAGCTCACCATCGCTAGCGAACTCCTACAATGAGCAGTTCTTC; CDR3aa: CASSPSLANSYNEQFF
d_gene: TRBD1; v_gene: TRBV7-9; j_gene: TRBJ2-5; abundance: .; CDR3nt: TGTGCCAGCAGCGGCTTTTATTTGGGACAGGGTCCAGAGACCCAGTACTTC; CDR3aa: CASSGFYLGQGPETQYF
d_gene: .; v_gene: TRBV10-3; j_gene: TRBJ1-5; abundance: .; CDR3nt: TGTGCCATCAGTGAATACCCCAGGGCCGATCAGCCCCAGCATTTT; CDR3aa: CAISEYPRADQPQHF
d_gene: .; v_gene: TRBV7-9; j_gene: TRBJ1-1; abundance: .; CDR3nt: TGTGCCAGCAGCTTACTAAACACTGAAGCTTTCTTT; CDR3aa: CASSLLNTEAFF
d_gene: .; v_gene: TRBV23-1; j_gene: TRBJ1-5; abundance: few; CDR3nt: TGCGCCAGCAGTCAAGGGTGGGGCCCTAATCAGCCCCAGCATTTT; CDR3aa: CASSQGWGPNQPQHF
d_gene: .; v_gene: TRBV7-9; j_gene: TRBJ2-6; abundance: .; CDR3nt: TGTGCCAGCAGCTCCCGGTATTCTGGGGCCAACGTCCTGACTTTC; CDR3aa: CASSSRYSGANVLTF
d_gene: TRBD2; v_gene: TRBV28; j_gene: TRBJ2-1; abundance: .; CDR3nt: TGTGCCAGCAAGGGACTAGCGGGGCCATACAATGAGCAGTTCTTC; CDR3aa: CASKGLAGPYNEQFF
d_gene: .; v_gene: TRBV27; j_gene: TRBJ1-1; abundance: .; CDR3nt: TGTGCCAGCAGTACTCCCGGGACAGAAGCTTTCTTT; CDR3aa: CASSTPGTEAFF
d_gene: .; v_gene: TRBV27; j_gene: TRBJ1-4; abundance: .; CDR3nt: TGTGCCAGCAGTTTAATTGCCGGCGGAGGGAATGAAAAACTGTTTTTT; CDR3aa: CASSLIAGGGNEKLFF
d_gene: TRBD2; v_gene: TRBV4-1; j_gene: TRBJ2-1; abundance: .; CDR3nt: TGCGCCAGCAGCCAAGTAGCGGGGGGCTACAATGAGCAGTTCTTC; CDR3aa: CASSQVAGGYNEQFF
d_gene: .; v_gene: TRBV29-1; j_gene: TRBJ2-7; abundance: .; CDR3nt: TGCAGCGCGTACGGCCTCGACTATGACGAGCAGTACTTC; CDR3aa: CSAYGLDYDEQYF
d_gene: TRBD2; v_gene: TRBV5-1; j_gene: TRBJ2-1; abundance: .; CDR3nt: TGCGCCAGCAGCCCCCTAGGACTAGTCACCTACAATGAGCAGTTCTTC; CDR3aa: CASSPLGLVTYNEQFF
d_gene: .; v_gene: TRBV2; j_gene: TRBJ1-5; abundance: .; CDR3nt: TGTGCCAGCAGGGTACTACAGGGAGAGCCCCAGCATTTT; CDR3aa: CASRVLQGEPQHF